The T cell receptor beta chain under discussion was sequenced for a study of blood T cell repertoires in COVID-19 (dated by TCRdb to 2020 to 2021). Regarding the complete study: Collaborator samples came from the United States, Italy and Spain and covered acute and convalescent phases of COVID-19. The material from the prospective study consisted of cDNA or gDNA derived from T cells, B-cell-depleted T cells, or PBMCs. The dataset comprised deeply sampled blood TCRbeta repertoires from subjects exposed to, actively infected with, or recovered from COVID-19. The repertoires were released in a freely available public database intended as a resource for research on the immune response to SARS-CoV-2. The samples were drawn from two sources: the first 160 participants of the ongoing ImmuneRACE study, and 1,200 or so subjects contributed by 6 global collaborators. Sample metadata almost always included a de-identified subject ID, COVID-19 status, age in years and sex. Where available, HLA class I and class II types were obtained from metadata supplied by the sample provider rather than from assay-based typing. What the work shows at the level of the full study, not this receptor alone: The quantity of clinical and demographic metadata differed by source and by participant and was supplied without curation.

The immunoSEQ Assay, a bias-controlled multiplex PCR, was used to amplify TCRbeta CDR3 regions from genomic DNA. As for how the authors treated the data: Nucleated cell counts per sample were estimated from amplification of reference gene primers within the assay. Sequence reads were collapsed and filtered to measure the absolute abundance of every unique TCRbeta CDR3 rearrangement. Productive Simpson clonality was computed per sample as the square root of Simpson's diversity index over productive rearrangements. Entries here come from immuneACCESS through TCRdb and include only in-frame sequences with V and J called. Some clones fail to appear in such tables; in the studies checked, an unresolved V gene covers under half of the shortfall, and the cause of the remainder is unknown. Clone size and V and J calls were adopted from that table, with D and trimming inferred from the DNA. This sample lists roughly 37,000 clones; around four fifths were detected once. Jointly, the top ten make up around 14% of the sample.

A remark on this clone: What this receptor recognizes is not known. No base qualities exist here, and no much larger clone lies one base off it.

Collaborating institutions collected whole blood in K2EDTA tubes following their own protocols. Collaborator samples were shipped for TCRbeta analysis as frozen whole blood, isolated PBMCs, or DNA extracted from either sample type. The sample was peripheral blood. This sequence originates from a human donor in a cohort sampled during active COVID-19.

CDR3 sequence: CASSSSSTAYNSPLHF. The sequence in DNA is TGTGCCAGCAGCTCCTCTTCGACTGCTTATAATTCACCCCTCCACTTT. The chain joins TRBV7-2 to TRBJ1-6, with no confidently assigned D gene. A distance of 14 bases separates the germline ends of V and J, which lose 4 bases and 4 bases respectively. CDR1 is given as SGHTA and CDR2 as FQGNSA, both from the germline V gene. The CDR3 goes from the cysteine to the phenylalanine over 16 residues. CDR3 DNA is the only sequence kept; it has 48 bases, read in frame from the first base.